This entry concerns a single TCR beta chain. The library was prepared for alpha chains; this beta chain is a stray read, so its frequency means little. TCRdb redid the calling of the RT-PCR reads with MiXCR, one entry per CDR3 protein. This table holds thousands of distinct CDR3 sequences, more than 85% found once. Germline lookup yields CDR1 SQVTM and CDR2 ANQGSEA. The CDR3 is 11 residues long. Trimming took off 7 bases at V and 6 bases at J, with 13 bases between the two ends. Sequenced: memory CD4+ T cells from blood. The chain recombines TRBV29-1 with TRBJ2-7; D is perhaps TRBD1 (7 bases). This receptor was taken from a female donor in good health, serving as a healthy control. CDR3 in amino acids: CSAPQGGEQYF. CDR3 bases: TGCAGCGCTCCCCAGGGGGGCGAGCAGTACTTC.